The sequence of this TCR beta chain was determined in a study of cytomegalovirus exposure and HLA in healthy donors. Assay: immunoSEQ multiplex PCR; the TCRdb copy retains only in-frame clones and omits some. In the table there are 140,000 to 150,000 clones, approximately 90% of which are singletons. Points from the study as a whole: Accounts indicate the classifier identified cytomegalovirus status with strong specificity and sensitivity.

This CDR3 is built from 17 residues. The ends were cut back, 0 bases at V and 7 bases at J, with 18 bases in the middle. In germline, CDR1 is SGHTA, CDR2 FQGNSA. The validation cohort, a group of 120 subjects, included the donors and was separate from the approximately 650-subject first cohort. Of note for this clone: Its matching antigen is unknown.

Source material: PBMCs. The TCR was taken from a man aged 18 to 29 in good health and CMV-seronegative. The rearrangement links TRBV7-2 to TRBJ2-2; D might be TRBD1 (5 bases). Written as DNA, the CDR3 is TGTGCCAGCAGCTTAGCTTTGACAGCCTCATATGGCGGGGAGCTGTTTTTT. Translation: CASSLALTASYGGELFF.